A single sample is the source of the 14 T cell receptor beta chains below, sequenced in a study of CD8 T cells in Susac syndrome. With random hexamers, reverse transcription was performed on roughly 0.5 to 1 ug of RNA. TCRdb re-called the immunoSEQ multiplex PCR reads with MiXCR, one entry per CDR3 protein. The table shows 150,000 or so distinct CDR3 sequences, with 93% occurring only once. The sample consisted of CD4+ T cells from PBMCs. The receptor source for this set is a human donor in good health.

This clonotype was seen once. The CDR3 DNA sequence: TGTGCCAGCAGCCGGGCTCCCAACGCAGAGACCCAGTACTTC. Translation: CASSRAPNAETQYF. The V gene is TRBV6-1, the J gene TRBJ2-5; D ambiguous. Germline V gives CDR1 MNHNS, CDR2 SASEGT. The ends were cut back, 6 bases at V and 4 bases at J, with 15 bases in the middle. This CDR3 is built from 14 residues.

The V call is TRBV28, the J call TRBJ2-6; D might be TRBD2 (6 bases). The CDR3 extends over 18 amino acids. Trimming removed 6 bases from V and 0 bases from J, with 18 bases in between. Per germline, CDR1 MDHEN and CDR2 SYDVKM. CDR3 in amino acids: CASSPIRGWGSGANVLTF. The CDR3 DNA reads TGTGCCAGCAGCCCCATACGGGGGTGGGGCTCTGGGGCCAACGTCCTGACTTTC.

The chain is built from TRBV16 and TRBJ1-2; 9 bases agree with TRBD1. Germline CDR1 KGHSY, CDR2 FQNENV. With V trimmed by 4 bases and J by 8 bases, 14 bases remained unmatched. This CDR3 has 16 residues. CDR3 protein: CASSRGDRATLRGYTF. DNA of the CDR3: TGTGCCAGCAGCCGGGGGGACAGGGCCACCCTCCGAGGCTACACCTTC.

The V call is TRBV6-1, the J call TRBJ2-5; D could derive from TRBD1 or TRBD2 (5 bases each). Trimming pared 3 bases from V and 4 bases from J, leaving 9 bases between. The length of the CDR3 is 13 residues. CDR1 is MNHNS and CDR2 is SASEGT in the germline V gene. In nucleotides, the CDR3 is TGTGCCAGCAGTGAGGAGAGGGGAGAGACCCAGTACTTC. Amino acid sequence: CASSEERGETQYF.

This chain joins TRBV12-3 or TRBV12-4 and TRBJ1-3; 7 bases line up with TRBD1. V lost 6 bases to trimming and J lost 4 bases; unmatched junction nucleotides: 9. The CDR3 is 15 amino acids. Written as DNA, the CDR3 is TGTGCCAGCAGGCTACAGGGGTTTGCGGGAAACACCATATATTTT. This translates into CASRLQGFAGNTIYF.

The chain joins TRBV2 to TRBJ1-2, with D hard to call. Deletions cut 1 base from V and 8 bases from J, with 14 bases between. CDR1 and CDR2 from the germline V gene are SNHLY and FYNNEI. CDR3 size: 14 residues. CDR3 sequence: CASSEGTSLGGYTF. The CDR3 nucleotides read TGTGCCAGCAGTGAAGGGACTTCCTTGGGAGGCTACACCTTC.

The DNA for the CDR3 is TGCAGCACTAGGAGGAACACTGAAGCTTTCTTT. Its translation is CSTRRNTEAFF. The V and J genes are TRBV29-1 and TRBJ1-1; D gene ambiguous. This CDR3 has 11 residues. Germline V lookup: CDR1 SQVTM, CDR2 ANQGSEA. The V end lost 8 bases, the J end lost 1 base, and 8 bases lay between the germline ends.

The rearrangement links TRBV29-1 to TRBJ1-2; 9 nucleotides line up with TRBD1. In germline, CDR1 is SQVTM, CDR2 ANQGSEA. CDR3 length: 13 amino acids. Losses at the gene ends were 5 bases for V and 8 bases for J; bases not matched to a gene: 9. The CDR3 coding sequence is TGCAGCGTTATTCCCGGGACAGGGTCCGGCTACACCTTC. It encodes CSVIPGTGSGYTF.

Written as DNA, the CDR3 is TGTGCCAGCAGTTTATTGGGGACAGGGGTTGGTTCCGAGCAGTACTTC. Its translation is CASSLLGTGVGSEQYF. The chain has TRBV12-3 or TRBV12-4 and TRBJ2-7; 10 bases are shared with TRBD1. The CDR3 is made up of 16 amino acids. V was clipped by 2 bases and J by 6 bases; unmatched bases: 10.

The chain joins TRBV29-1 to TRBJ2-3; 7 bases map to TRBD1. The length of the CDR3 is 14 residues. In germline, CDR1 is SQVTM, CDR2 ANQGSEA. J lost 0 bases, V lost 4 bases, and 4 bases had no gene match. The CDR3 nucleotides are TGCAGCGTTGGGACAGGCGATAGCACAGATACGCAGTATTTT. Residues: CSVGTGDSTDTQYF.

The CDR3: CSVQGKDQPQHF. The CDR3 DNA is TGCAGCGTACAGGGAAAGGATCAGCCCCAGCATTTT. The chain carries TRBV29-1 and TRBJ1-5, with D perhaps matching TRBD1 (6 bases). The CDR3 has 12 amino acids. With 6 bases removed from V and 5 bases from J, the gap between germline ends came to 11 bases. Germline loops: CDR1 SQVTM, CDR2 ANQGSEA. Looking up the rest from reference TRBV29-1 and TRBJ1-5 gives the full variable domain: SAVISQKPSRDICQRGTSLTIQCQVDSQVTMMFWYRQQPGQSLTLIATANQGSEATYESGFVIDKFPISRPNLTFSTLTVSNMSPEDSSIYLCSVQGKDQPQHFGDGTRLSIL.

This clonotype was seen more than once but under ten times. The chain carries TRBV5-6 and TRBJ2-7, with TRBD2 matching 7 bases. V was clipped by 0 bases and J by 11 bases; unmatched bases: 5. This CDR3 is 12 amino acids long. CDR1 is SGHDT and CDR2 is YYEEEE in the germline V gene. CDR3 sequence (DNA): TGTGCCAGCAGCTTGGGGGTAGGGAGGGAGTACTTC. Residues: CASSLGVGREYF. The variable domain in full, with the rest retrieved from reference TRBV5-6 and TRBJ2-7, is DAGVTQSPTHLIKTRGQQVTLRCSPKSGHDTVSWYQQALGQGPQFIFQYYEEEERQRGNFPDRFSGHQFPNYSSELNVNALLLGDSALYLCASSLGVGREYFGPGTRLTVT.

The chain uses TRBV14 and TRBJ2-2, with D hard to call. The V gene lost 1 base and the J gene lost 4 bases, with 10 bases spanning the gap. The CDR3 is 15 residues long. Germline V gene lookup returns CDR1 SGHDN and CDR2 FVKESK. The CDR3 DNA reads TGTGCCAGCAGCCAAGTTTTCATTAGCACCGGGGAGCTGTTTTTT. Its protein is CASSQVFISTGELFF.

This clonotype was picked up one time. The rearrangement joins TRBV6-6 to TRBJ2-7, with D perhaps TRBD1 (6 bases). The CDR3 is made up of 13 amino acids. V lost 4 bases, J lost 2 bases, and 9 bases lay in between. The germline CDR1 and CDR2 sequences are MNHNY and SVGAGI (reference sequence). The CDR3 is CASSSGVAYEQYF. The CDR3 DNA sequence: TGTGCCAGCAGTTCAGGGGTGGCCTACGAGCAGTACTTC.